This TCR beta chain emerged from a study of cytomegalovirus exposure and HLA in healthy donors. Notes on this clone: Its matching antigen is unknown.

General study results and limits: There was a cluster of highly shared sequence variants that was likely a sequencing artifact. Diagnosis of cytomegalovirus status made by the classifier reportedly showed high specificity and sensitivity. In a later analysis, donors in an Asian-associated ancestry cluster reportedly had fewer N-insertions in productive TCRs than the cohort mean.

The CDR3 has 14 residues. Germline assignment: CDR1 MNHEY and CDR2 SMNVEV (reference sequence). V lost 0 bases and J 6 bases, leaving 11 bases between the germline ends. 60 Vbeta and 13 Jbeta primers were used in PCR. The assay was immunoSEQ multiplex PCR, and TCRdb's table has in-frame clones only and misses some. Among roughly 180,000 clones listed, more than 65% were seen once. This rearrangement joins TRBV27 to TRBJ1-2; no clear D gene. The sample was PBMCs. The source of this sequence is a woman aged 30 to 39 in good health and CMV-seropositive. The CDR3 spells CASSLSRRADGYTF. DNA of the CDR3: TGTGCCAGCAGTTTATCCCGGAGGGCGGATGGCTACACCTTC.